This TCR beta chain was recorded in a study of T cell responses to AZD1222 COVID-19 vaccine (dated by TCRdb to 2020 to 2023). About the investigation overall: AZD1222 recipients whose second dose came at about 4 weeks and those whose second dose came at about 12 weeks were combined into one group, since spike-specific TCR depth and breadth did not differ between the two schedules. TCR sequencing was performed for roughly 250 trial participants, of whom some 200 were given two doses of AZD1222 and around 25 were given two doses of MenACWY control vaccine. Trial participants were enrolled into age subgroups of 18-55, 56-69 and 70-plus years, which contained roughly 150, 30 and 60 TCR-sequenced participants, respectively.

Study-wide conclusions, independent of this receptor: The 56-69-year group was small, and its depth increase did not reach significance, likely because of low power. The whole spike protein was spanned by vaccine-associated CD4 TCRs, and dominant responses were seen in regions 160-218 and 743-854. Participants were mostly white British, with more females than males. The authors suggested clonal diversity may have been underestimated. A significant rise in spike-specific TCR breadth and depth was observed after two AZD1222 doses relative to day 0 and relative to MenACWY recipients. Reportedly, close to half of the unique spike-specific TCRs recognized epitopes lying outside the regions that are mutated in the B.1.351 and B.1.1.7 variants. Conclusions about previously exposed vaccinees were limited because only five to seven AZD1222 recipients were SARS-CoV-2 seropositive at baseline. Because no day 14 peak-response samples were available, the repertoires could be characterized only after the peak T cell response.

The intended sense of this specimen's time point label: baseline before first vaccination. Samples from vaccinated people were obtained from the UK trials COV001 and COV002, which included a single-blind randomized controlled phase 2/3 trial of AZD1222 (ChAdOx1 nCoV-19) in healthy adults. For TCRbeta chain sequencing, PBMC samples from trial participants were taken at day 0 and at day 28 after the second dose. The CDR3 regions of human TCRbeta chains were subjected to immunosequencing. The original methods were these. Repertoire TCRs were checked for matches against a reference library of SARS-CoV-2-specific TCRs that had been generated using the MIRA antigen-specificity platform. Breadth meant the fraction of unique TCRs that were SARS-CoV-2-associated, whereas depth meant the fraction of total T cells that were SARS-CoV-2-associated. Using the MIRA data, each spike-specific TCR was assigned both to the spike region to which the TCR was reactive and to a CD4 or CD8 class. Log10-transformed breadth and depth values were compared by one-way ANOVA with Sidak's multiple comparisons tests. TCRdb holds this immuneACCESS table with in-frame rearrangements only. Some clones are missing; in checked studies, unresolved V genes explain under half, and the rest has no known cause. That table gives V, J and clone size, and the DNA gave D and trimming. Counted in this sample were approximately 140,000 clones; approximately 90% of them appeared once. The top ten hold around 2.7% of the sample.

This clone was counted a few times. It lacks a known antigen. No per-base quality is available; no much larger clone lies one base away. The V and J ends are trimmed by 4 bases and 0 bases, leaving 16 bases between them. The germline V gene (reference sequence) supplies CDR1 SGHNT and CDR2 YYREEE. The CDR3 starts with the cysteine, ends with the phenylalanine, and has 16 residues. The entry retains the CDR3 DNA only, 48 bases that are in frame from base 1. This material consisted of peripheral blood, taken on day 0 of AZD1222 vaccination. This TCR came from an adult in good health. Here the chain combines TRBV5-4 and TRBJ1-2; TRBD1 might be the D gene, on 6 matching bases. Here the CDR3 is given as CASSRPQGTTNYGYTF. The nucleotide sequence reads as follows: TGTGCCAGCAGCCGTCCACAGGGAACGACTAACTATGGCTACACCTTC.